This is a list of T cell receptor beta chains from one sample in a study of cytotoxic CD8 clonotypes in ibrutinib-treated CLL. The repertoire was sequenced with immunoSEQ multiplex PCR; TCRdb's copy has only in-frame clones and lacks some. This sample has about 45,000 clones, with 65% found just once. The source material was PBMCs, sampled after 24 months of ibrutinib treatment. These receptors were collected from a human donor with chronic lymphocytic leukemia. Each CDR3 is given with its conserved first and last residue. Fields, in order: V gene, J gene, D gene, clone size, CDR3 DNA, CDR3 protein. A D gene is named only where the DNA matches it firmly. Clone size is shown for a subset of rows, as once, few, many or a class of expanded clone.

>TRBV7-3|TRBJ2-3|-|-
TGTGCCAGCAGCTTATCTTTCAGGTGGACAGATACGCAGTATTTT
CASSLSFRWTDTQYF
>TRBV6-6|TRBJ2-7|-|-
TGTGCCAGCAGTTACTCCCTAGGAGCCTACGAGCAGTACTTC
CASSYSLGAYEQYF
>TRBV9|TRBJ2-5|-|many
TGTGCCAGCAGCGTAGGGGAGGCGGGAAAGACCCAGTACTTC
CASSVGEAGKTQYF
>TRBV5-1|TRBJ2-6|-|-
TGCGCCAGCAGCCTTAACAGGGGGGCCAACGTCCTGACTTTC
CASSLNRGANVLTF
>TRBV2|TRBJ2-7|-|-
TGTGCCAGCAGTGAACAAAGCCTGAGCTCCTACGAGCAGTACTTC
CASSEQSLSSYEQYF
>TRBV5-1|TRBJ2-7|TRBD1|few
TGCGCCAGCAGTAGGCAGGGGGACTCCTACGAGCAGTACTTC
CASSRQGDSYEQYF
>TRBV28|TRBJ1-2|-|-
TGTGCCAGCAGCCCCAGGGGACGCGGCTACACCTTC
CASSPRGRGYTF
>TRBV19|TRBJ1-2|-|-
TGTGCCAGTAGTAATAGGGAACAGCCCTCTAACTATGGCTACACCTTC
CASSNREQPSNYGYTF
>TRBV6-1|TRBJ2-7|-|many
TGTGCCAGCAGTGAACTCAGGGTCTACGAGCAGTACTTC
CASSELRVYEQYF
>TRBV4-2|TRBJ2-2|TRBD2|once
TGTGCCAGCAGCCAAGAACATTCCGGCGGGAGATTCCCCGGGGAGCTGTTTTTT
CASSQEHSGGRFPGELFF
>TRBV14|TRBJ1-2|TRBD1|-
TGTGCCAGCAGCCAGAAGACAGGGATCGGCTACACCTTC
CASSQKTGIGYTF
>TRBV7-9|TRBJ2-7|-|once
TGTGCCAGCAGCCGGACAGAGAGCGAGCAGTACTTC
CASSRTESEQYF
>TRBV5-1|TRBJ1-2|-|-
TGCGCCAGCAGCTTGGCGGGACGGCTTAACACCTTC
CASSLAGRLNTF
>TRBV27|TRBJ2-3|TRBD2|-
TGTGCCAGCAGTTTATTTAGCGGGAGGACTAACACAGATACGCAGTATTTT
CASSLFSGRTNTDTQYF
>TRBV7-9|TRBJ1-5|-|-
TGTGCCAGCAGCTTTGTACAGGGAGGTCGCAATCAGCCCCAGCATTTT
CASSFVQGGRNQPQHF
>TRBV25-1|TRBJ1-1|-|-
TGTGCCAGCGGGGAGGGGTCAGAAGCTTTCTTT
CASGEGSEAFF
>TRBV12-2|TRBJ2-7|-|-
TGTGCAAGTCGTTTAAGGAGCGGGAGCGGGAGACTAGCCTACGAGCAGTACTTC
CASRLRSGSGRLAYEQYF
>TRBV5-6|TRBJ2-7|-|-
TGTGCCAGCGGCGGCTCCCCTTACGAGCAGTACTTC
CASGGSPYEQYF
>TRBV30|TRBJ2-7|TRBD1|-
TGTGCCTGGGCAAGACAGGGGTTCTACGAGCAGTACTTC
CAWARQGFYEQYF
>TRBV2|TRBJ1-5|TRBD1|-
TGTGCCAGCGTTACCGAACAGGGGAGTAATCAGCCCCAGCATTTT
CASVTEQGSNQPQHF
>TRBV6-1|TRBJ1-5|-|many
TGTGCCAGCGTTACAGCTTGGGGCAATCAGCCCCAGCATTTT
CASVTAWGNQPQHF
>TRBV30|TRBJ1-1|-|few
TGTGCCTGGAGTTGGGGCGGGACAGCTTTCTTT
CAWSWGGTAFF
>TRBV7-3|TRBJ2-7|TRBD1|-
TGTGCCAGCAGCCGCGACAGGGGTTTGGTCTACGAGCAGTACTTC
CASSRDRGLVYEQYF
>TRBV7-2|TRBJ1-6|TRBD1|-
TGTGCCAGCAGCTTGGCAGGGGGTTACCTGGACATTTCACCCCTCCACTTT
CASSLAGGYLDISPLHF
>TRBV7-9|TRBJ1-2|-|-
TGTGCCAGCAGCTCCGACAGCGCCCTATCCGACTACACCTTC
CASSSDSALSDYTF
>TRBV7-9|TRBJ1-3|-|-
TGTGCCAGCAGCTTAGACGGCTTCTTGGTCGGAAACACCATATATTTT
CASSLDGFLVGNTIYF
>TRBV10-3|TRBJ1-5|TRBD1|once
TGTGCCATCAGTGAGTCCGAAAGGATAAGAGGGGGCGAACAGCCCCAGCATTTT
CAISESERIRGGEQPQHF
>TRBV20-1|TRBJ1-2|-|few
TGCAGTGCGACCGCGGGCTATGGCTACACCTTC
CSATAGYGYTF
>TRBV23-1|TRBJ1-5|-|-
TGCGCCAGCAGTCAATCTCCCCCTCATAAGCCGCGGGATCAGCCCCAGCATTTT
CASSQSPPHKPRDQPQHF
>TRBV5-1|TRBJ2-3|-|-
TGCGCCAGCAGCGGGGGAAGCACAGATACGCAGTATTTT
CASSGGSTDTQYF
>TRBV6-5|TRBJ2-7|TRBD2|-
TGTGCCAGCAGCAAACCGACTAGCGGGAGCAACGAGCAGTACTTC
CASSKPTSGSNEQYF
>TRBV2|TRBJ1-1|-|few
TGTGCCAGCAGGGTAGGGTACGCGAACACTGAAGCTTTCTTT
CASRVGYANTEAFF
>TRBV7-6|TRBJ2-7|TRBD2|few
TGTGCCAGCAGCTTAGAAGCAGGGACTAGCACCAACGAGCAGTACTTC
CASSLEAGTSTNEQYF
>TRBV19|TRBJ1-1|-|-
TGTGCCAGTAGTATAACCCAGACAAACACTGAAGCTTTCTTT
CASSITQTNTEAFF
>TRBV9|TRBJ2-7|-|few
TGTGCCAGCAGCATTGGACTGGCAGGAAGCTCCTACGAGCAGTACTTC
CASSIGLAGSSYEQYF
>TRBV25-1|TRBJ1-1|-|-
TGTGCCACCCAGGGCTTGAACACTGAAGCTTTCTTT
CATQGLNTEAFF
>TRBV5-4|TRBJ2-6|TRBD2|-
TGTGCCAGCACCACTAGCGATGTCTCTGGGGCCAACGTCCTGACTTTC
CASTTSDVSGANVLTF
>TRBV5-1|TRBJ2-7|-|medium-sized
TGCGCCAGCAGCTTGGGGAACGAGCAGTACTTC
CASSLGNEQYF
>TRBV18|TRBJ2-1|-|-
TGTGCCAGCTCAACCGGACTCTACAATGAGCAGTTCTTC
CASSTGLYNEQFF
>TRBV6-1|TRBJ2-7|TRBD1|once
TGTGCCAGCATCCGACAGGGGCTGAACTACGAGCAGTACTTC
CASIRQGLNYEQYF
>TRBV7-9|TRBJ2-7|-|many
TGTGCCAGCAGCACGGGACTCTACGAGCAGTACTTC
CASSTGLYEQYF
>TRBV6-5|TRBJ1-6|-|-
TGTGCCAGCAAAAGGGGGGTCTCCTATAATTCACCCCTCCACTTT
CASKRGVSYNSPLHF
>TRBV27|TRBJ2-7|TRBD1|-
TGTGCCAGAGATAATACCGGGACAGTAAACTCCTACGAGCAGTACTTC
CARDNTGTVNSYEQYF
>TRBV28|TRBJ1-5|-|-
TGTGCCAGCATTTCCGTCGGTCGACAGCTAAACATTCAGCCCCAGCATTTT
CASISVGRQLNIQPQHF
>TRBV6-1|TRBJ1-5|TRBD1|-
TGTGCCAGCAGTGAAGTAGGGACAGGGGGTCAGCCCCAGCATTTT
CASSEVGTGGQPQHF
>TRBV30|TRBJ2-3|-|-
TGTGCCTGGAGTGGAGGAGGGGCCCTAGATACGCAGTATTTT
CAWSGGGALDTQYF
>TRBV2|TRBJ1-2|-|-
TGTGCCAGCAGTGTGGGGGGCACTGGCTACACCTTC
CASSVGGTGYTF
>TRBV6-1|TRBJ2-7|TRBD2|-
TGTGCCAGCAGTCCCCCGGGGGGGATGGGCGAGCAGTACTTC
CASSPPGGMGEQYF
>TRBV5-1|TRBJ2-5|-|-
TGCGCCAGCAGCTTCCTTTCTGGCCCGGAGACCCAGTACTTC
CASSFLSGPETQYF
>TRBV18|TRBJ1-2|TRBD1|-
TGTGCCAGCTCACCACCGGGACAGGCTTCCTATGGCTACACCTTC
CASSPPGQASYGYTF
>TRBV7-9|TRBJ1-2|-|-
TGTGCCAGCAGCTTAATTGTCGACAGCGCGAACGTCTATGGCTACACCTTC
CASSLIVDSANVYGYTF
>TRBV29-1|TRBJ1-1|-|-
TGCAGCGCCCGGGACGGCACTGAAGCTTTCTTT
CSARDGTEAFF
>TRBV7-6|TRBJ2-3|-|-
TGTGCCAGCAGCCCGGGGGCAGATACGCAGTATTTT
CASSPGADTQYF
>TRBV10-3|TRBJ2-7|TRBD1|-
TGTGCCATCAGTGACGGACAGGGAGTCGAGCAGTACTTC
CAISDGQGVEQYF
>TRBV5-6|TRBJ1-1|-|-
TGTGCCAGCAGCTTGGTTGAGACGGAATTAAAAGCTTTCTTT
CASSLVETELKAFF
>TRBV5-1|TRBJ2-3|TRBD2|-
TGCGCCAGCAGCCCCTCGGACACGCCCTTCGTGGATAGCGGGAGTCCCCACACAGATACGCAGTATTTT
CASSPSDTPFVDSGSPHTDTQYF
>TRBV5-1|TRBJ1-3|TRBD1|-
TGCGCCAGTACCACAGGGGCTGGAAACACCATATATTTT
CASTTGAGNTIYF
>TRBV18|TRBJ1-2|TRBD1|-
TGTGCCAGCTCACTCGGACATCAGGGGGATGGCTACACCTTC
CASSLGHQGDGYTF
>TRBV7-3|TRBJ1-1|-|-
TGTGCCAGCAGCTCGCTCCGTCAGGTGAACACTGAAGCTTTCTTT
CASSSLRQVNTEAFF